These T cell receptor beta chains were read from a single sample in a study of cytotoxic CD8 clonotypes in ibrutinib-treated CLL. TCRdb keeps only in-frame clones here, not all; method: immunoSEQ multiplex PCR. This sample has roughly 56,000 clones, with approximately 75% found just once. Sequencing used PBMCs, obtained after 12 months of ibrutinib treatment. These receptors were obtained from a human donor with chronic lymphocytic leukemia. Each CDR3 is given with its conserved first and last residue. D genes are given only for firm matches. A clone size is listed for some rows: how often the clone was seen (once, few, many), or a class if it is expanded.

len: 16
abundance: NA
d_gene: NA
j_gene: TRBJ2-5
v_gene: TRBV30
CDR3nt: TGTGCCTGGAGCACCCAGACGCGGGGAATGCAAGAGACCCAGTACTTC
CDR3aa: CAWSTQTRGMQETQYF

len: 13
abundance: few
d_gene: NA
j_gene: TRBJ1-5
v_gene: TRBV30
CDR3nt: TGTGCCTGGAGTGGGACTTACAATCAGCCCCAGCATTTT
CDR3aa: CAWSGTYNQPQHF

len: 16
abundance: NA
d_gene: TRBD1
j_gene: TRBJ2-1
v_gene: TRBV7-3
CDR3nt: TGTGCCAGCAGCCCCGGGACAGGGGCGCCAGGAGATGAGCAGTTCTTC
CDR3aa: CASSPGTGAPGDEQFF

len: 14
abundance: NA
d_gene: NA
j_gene: TRBJ2-5
v_gene: TRBV4-2
CDR3nt: TGTGCCAGCAGCCAAGAGAGGCTTCAAGAGACCCAGTACTTC
CDR3aa: CASSQERLQETQYF

len: 15
abundance: NA
d_gene: NA
j_gene: TRBJ2-7
v_gene: TRBV19
CDR3nt: TGTGCCAGTAGTCCCCAAGGGTATGGTTTGTACGAGCAGTACTTC
CDR3aa: CASSPQGYGLYEQYF

len: 14
abundance: once
d_gene: NA
j_gene: TRBJ2-5
v_gene: TRBV2
CDR3nt: TGTGCCAGCATGCGGGCGGAGCACCAAGAGACCCAGTACTTC
CDR3aa: CASMRAEHQETQYF

len: 14
abundance: NA
d_gene: TRBD1
j_gene: TRBJ1-1
v_gene: TRBV6-5
CDR3nt: TGTGCCAGCAGTCGACAGGGAATGAACACTGAAGCTTTCTTT
CDR3aa: CASSRQGMNTEAFF

len: 11
abundance: few
d_gene: NA
j_gene: TRBJ2-2
v_gene: TRBV28
CDR3nt: TGTGCCAGCACCCCCCCCGGGGAGCTGTTTTTT
CDR3aa: CASTPPGELFF

len: 15
abundance: few
d_gene: TRBD2
j_gene: TRBJ2-7
v_gene: TRBV11-2
CDR3nt: TGTGCCAGCAGTTATCTCGGGAGGGGACCCTACGAGCAGTACTTC
CDR3aa: CASSYLGRGPYEQYF

len: 15
abundance: NA
d_gene: TRBD1
j_gene: TRBJ2-1
v_gene: TRBV28
CDR3nt: TGTGCCAGCAGCCCACCGGGGCAGGGGGCGCTTGAGCAGTTCTTC
CDR3aa: CASSPPGQGALEQFF

len: 13
abundance: few
d_gene: NA
j_gene: TRBJ1-1
v_gene: TRBV6-5
CDR3nt: TGTGCCAGCAGTCTACAGGAGAACACTGAAGCTTTCTTT
CDR3aa: CASSLQENTEAFF

len: 17
abundance: NA
d_gene: TRBD2
j_gene: TRBJ2-1
v_gene: TRBV5-4
CDR3nt: TGTGCCAGCAGCTTGGGACTAGCGGGAGTGGGATACAATGAGCAGTTCTTC
CDR3aa: CASSLGLAGVGYNEQFF

len: 13
abundance: NA
d_gene: TRBD1
j_gene: TRBJ1-5
v_gene: TRBV27
CDR3nt: TGTGCCAGCAGGATTAACAGGGGGCAGCCCCAGCATTTT
CDR3aa: CASRINRGQPQHF

len: 14
abundance: NA
d_gene: NA
j_gene: TRBJ2-7
v_gene: TRBV6-1
CDR3nt: TGTGCCAGCAGTCACCAGCGACCGGGGAGCGAGCAGTACTTC
CDR3aa: CASSHQRPGSEQYF

len: 15
abundance: NA
d_gene: NA
j_gene: TRBJ2-7
v_gene: TRBV6-6
CDR3nt: TGTGCCAGCAGTTACTCGACAAACCTACGGTACGAGCAGTACTTC
CDR3aa: CASSYSTNLRYEQYF

len: 14
abundance: few
d_gene: TRBD1
j_gene: TRBJ1-2
v_gene: TRBV5-6
CDR3nt: TGTGCCAGCAGCTTACAGGGGGAGGGCTATGGCTACACCTTC
CDR3aa: CASSLQGEGYGYTF

len: 12
abundance: NA
d_gene: NA
j_gene: TRBJ2-7
v_gene: TRBV28
CDR3nt: TGTGCCAGCAGTCTCCTAAGTCACGAGCAGTACTTC
CDR3aa: CASSLLSHEQYF

len: 13
abundance: few
d_gene: NA
j_gene: TRBJ2-2
v_gene: TRBV7-3
CDR3nt: TGTGCCAGCAGCCGTACGGCGACCGGGGAGCTGTTTTTT
CDR3aa: CASSRTATGELFF

len: 13
abundance: few
d_gene: NA
j_gene: TRBJ2-6
v_gene: TRBV5-6
CDR3nt: TGTGCCAGCAGCTTGACACTCACTAACGTCCTGACTTTC
CDR3aa: CASSLTLTNVLTF

len: 16
abundance: NA
d_gene: TRBD2
j_gene: TRBJ2-7
v_gene: TRBV27
CDR3nt: TGTGCCAGCAGAACGTTAGCGGGAGGGAGGGCTTTGGAGCAGTACTTC
CDR3aa: CASRTLAGGRALEQYF

len: 16
abundance: NA
d_gene: TRBD2
j_gene: TRBJ2-2
v_gene: TRBV5-1
CDR3nt: TGCGCCAGCAGCTTGGCGGGCGGGAGCGGAACCGGGGAGCTGTTTTTT
CDR3aa: CASSLAGGSGTGELFF

len: 14
abundance: NA
d_gene: NA
j_gene: TRBJ2-7
v_gene: TRBV18
CDR3nt: TGTGCCAGCTCACCACCGGACGGCTCCTACGAGCAGTACTTC
CDR3aa: CASSPPDGSYEQYF

len: 15
abundance: few
d_gene: NA
j_gene: TRBJ2-2
v_gene: TRBV5-1
CDR3nt: TGCGCCAGCAGTCGTTCAGGAGACCACACCGGGGAGCTGTTTTTT
CDR3aa: CASSRSGDHTGELFF

len: 16
abundance: NA
d_gene: TRBD2
j_gene: TRBJ2-7
v_gene: TRBV7-9
CDR3nt: TGTGCCAGCAGCTTGGGGACTAGCGGGAGTAGAAACGAGCAGTACTTC
CDR3aa: CASSLGTSGSRNEQYF

len: 16
abundance: NA
d_gene: TRBD2
j_gene: TRBJ2-7
v_gene: TRBV15
CDR3nt: TGTGCCACCAGCAGAGATCGCCTAGCGGGAGTCTACGAGCAGTACTTC
CDR3aa: CATSRDRLAGVYEQYF

len: 17
abundance: NA
d_gene: TRBD1
j_gene: TRBJ2-1
v_gene: TRBV28
CDR3nt: TGTGCCAGCAGTTTCCCTACCCGGGACAGGGGAGTCCATGAGCAGTTCTTC
CDR3aa: CASSFPTRDRGVHEQFF

len: 15
abundance: few
d_gene: TRBD1
j_gene: TRBJ1-1
v_gene: TRBV29-1
CDR3nt: TGCAGCGTTCGGATTCGGGGGGACAGGGGCACTGAAGCTTTCTTT
CDR3aa: CSVRIRGDRGTEAFF

len: 17
abundance: NA
d_gene: NA
j_gene: TRBJ1-2
v_gene: TRBV5-1
CDR3nt: TGCGCCAGCAGCTTGGTCCCGATCGGGACAACGTCCTATGGCTACACCTTC
CDR3aa: CASSLVPIGTTSYGYTF

len: 12
abundance: NA
d_gene: NA
j_gene: TRBJ1-4
v_gene: TRBV28
CDR3nt: TGTGCCAGCAGTTTACGGGTGGGAAAACTGTTTTTT
CDR3aa: CASSLRVGKLFF

len: 14
abundance: NA
d_gene: NA
j_gene: TRBJ1-5
v_gene: TRBV7-2
CDR3nt: TGTGCCAGCAGCTTAGCGGGAGGCAATCAGCCCCAGCATTTT
CDR3aa: CASSLAGGNQPQHF

len: 15
abundance: NA
d_gene: NA
j_gene: TRBJ1-5
v_gene: TRBV28
CDR3nt: TGTGCCAGCAGTTTATCGGCAGGACGCAATCAGCCCCAGCATTTT
CDR3aa: CASSLSAGRNQPQHF

len: 16
abundance: NA
d_gene: TRBD1
j_gene: TRBJ2-3
v_gene: TRBV13
CDR3nt: TGTGCCAGCAGCCGTCGGACAGGGGGCGGCACAGATACGCAGTATTTT
CDR3aa: CASSRRTGGGTDTQYF

len: 14
abundance: NA
d_gene: NA
j_gene: TRBJ1-3
v_gene: TRBV5-1
CDR3nt: TGCGCCAGCAGCTTGGATCCCGCAGGAAACACCATATATTTT
CDR3aa: CASSLDPAGNTIYF

len: 13
abundance: few
d_gene: TRBD1
j_gene: TRBJ1-1
v_gene: TRBV2
CDR3nt: TGTGCCAGCAGTACGCAGGGACAGACTGAAGCTTTCTTT
CDR3aa: CASSTQGQTEAFF

len: 16
abundance: NA
d_gene: NA
j_gene: TRBJ1-1
v_gene: TRBV6-5
CDR3nt: TGTGCCAGCAGTTACGCCCCGGGACAACGCTCCACTGAAGCTTTCTTT
CDR3aa: CASSYAPGQRSTEAFF

len: 12
abundance: once
d_gene: TRBD1
j_gene: TRBJ1-1
v_gene: TRBV5-1
CDR3nt: TGCGCCAGCCGGGACAGGGACACTGAAGCTTTCTTT
CDR3aa: CASRDRDTEAFF

len: 16
abundance: NA
d_gene: TRBD2
j_gene: TRBJ2-5
v_gene: TRBV19
CDR3nt: TGTGCCAGTAGTATATCGGCGGGAGGTCGCCAAGAGACCCAGTACTTC
CDR3aa: CASSISAGGRQETQYF

len: 14
abundance: NA
d_gene: NA
j_gene: TRBJ1-2
v_gene: TRBV28
CDR3nt: TGTGCCAGCAGACCGTCCGACCCCGGCTATGGCTACACCTTC
CDR3aa: CASRPSDPGYGYTF

len: 17
abundance: NA
d_gene: TRBD1
j_gene: TRBJ2-7
v_gene: TRBV28
CDR3nt: TGTGCCAGCAGGCAGAGCATAGTACAGGGGGCGAGATACGAGCAGTACTTC
CDR3aa: CASRQSIVQGARYEQYF

len: 14
abundance: few
d_gene: NA
j_gene: TRBJ1-2
v_gene: TRBV7-2
CDR3nt: TGTGCCAGCAGCACAGTAGGGGTAGTCGGGGGCTACACCTTC
CDR3aa: CASSTVGVVGGYTF

len: 17
abundance: NA
d_gene: TRBD1
j_gene: TRBJ1-5
v_gene: TRBV19
CDR3nt: TGTGCCAGTAGTTCAACCGGGACAGGGAATTTCAATCAGCCCCAGCATTTT
CDR3aa: CASSSTGTGNFNQPQHF

len: 16
abundance: once
d_gene: NA
j_gene: TRBJ2-6
v_gene: TRBV27
CDR3nt: TGTGCCAGCAGGAAACTAAGGGACTCTGGGGCCAACGTCCTGACTTTC
CDR3aa: CASRKLRDSGANVLTF

len: 13
abundance: NA
d_gene: NA
j_gene: TRBJ1-1
v_gene: TRBV6-5
CDR3nt: TGTGCCAGCAGTTCTGAGACGAACACTGAAGCTTTCTTT
CDR3aa: CASSSETNTEAFF

len: 14
abundance: NA
d_gene: NA
j_gene: TRBJ2-7
v_gene: TRBV2
CDR3nt: TGTGCCAGCAGCCGAGGGACCCGTGGTGGGGAGCAGTACTTC
CDR3aa: CASSRGTRGGEQYF

len: 14
abundance: NA
d_gene: TRBD2
j_gene: TRBJ2-7
v_gene: TRBV27
CDR3nt: TGTGCCAGCAGTTTACCGGGACTAGCCGCCGAGCAGTACTTC
CDR3aa: CASSLPGLAAEQYF

len: 12
abundance: NA
d_gene: NA
j_gene: TRBJ2-1
v_gene: TRBV11-3
CDR3nt: TGTGCCAGCAGCCATATGGGCGGAGCGGAGTTCTTC
CDR3aa: CASSHMGGAEFF

len: 16
abundance: NA
d_gene: NA
j_gene: TRBJ2-5
v_gene: TRBV19
CDR3nt: TGTGCCAGTAGTATCCCAGTGGAAGGGAGGCAAGAGACCCAGTACTTC
CDR3aa: CASSIPVEGRQETQYF

len: 14
abundance: NA
d_gene: TRBD2
j_gene: TRBJ2-2
v_gene: TRBV15
CDR3nt: TGTGCCACTATTAGCGGGCCGAACACCGGGGAGCTGTTTTTT
CDR3aa: CATISGPNTGELFF

len: 14
abundance: NA
d_gene: NA
j_gene: TRBJ2-7
v_gene: TRBV9
CDR3nt: TGTGCCAGCAGCGCAGGCCCCTCCTCCTACGAGCAGTACTTC
CDR3aa: CASSAGPSSYEQYF